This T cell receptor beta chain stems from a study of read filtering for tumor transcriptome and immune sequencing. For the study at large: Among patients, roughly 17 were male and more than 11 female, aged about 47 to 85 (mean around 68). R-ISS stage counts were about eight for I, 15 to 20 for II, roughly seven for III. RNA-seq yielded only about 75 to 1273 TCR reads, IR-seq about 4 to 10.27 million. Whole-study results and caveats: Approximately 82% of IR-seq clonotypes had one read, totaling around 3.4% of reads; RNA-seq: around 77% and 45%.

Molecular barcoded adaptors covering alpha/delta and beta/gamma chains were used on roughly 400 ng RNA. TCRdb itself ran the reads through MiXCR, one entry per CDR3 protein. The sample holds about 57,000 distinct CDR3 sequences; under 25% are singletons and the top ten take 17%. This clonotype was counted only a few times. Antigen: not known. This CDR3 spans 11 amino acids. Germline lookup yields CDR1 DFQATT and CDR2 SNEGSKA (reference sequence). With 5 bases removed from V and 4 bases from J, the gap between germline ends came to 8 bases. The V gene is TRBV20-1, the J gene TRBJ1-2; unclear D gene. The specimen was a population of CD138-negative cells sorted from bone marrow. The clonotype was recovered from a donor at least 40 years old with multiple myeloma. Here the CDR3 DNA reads TGCAGTGCTCTGGGAGGCTATGGCTACACCTTC. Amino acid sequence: CSALGGYGYTF.